This TCR beta chain was found in a study of early T cells in non-severe SARS-CoV-2 infection. The overall study: It was bulk RNA from unsorted whole blood that was sequenced, and the chains were unpaired.

The CDR3 length is 12 residues. From germline, CDR1 is DFQATT and CDR2 SNEGSKA (reference sequence). V lost 3 bases to trimming and J lost 9 bases, with 12 bases between them. This clonotype came up many times. Individual cDNA molecules were tagged with unique molecular identifiers. TCRdb analysed the 5' RACE reads with MiXCR anew, one entry per CDR3 protein. The table shows 85,000 to 100,000 distinct CDR3 sequences, with about 11% occurring only once. The receptor comes from an adult who was a healthcare worker with PCR-confirmed SARS-CoV-2 infection or an uninfected control (not recorded which). The chain recombines TRBV20-1 with TRBJ2-1; either TRBD1 or TRBD2 may supply D (5 bases each). Sequencing was performed on whole blood, taken at baseline. This CDR3 reads CSARGPGAEQFF. DNA for the CDR3: TGCAGTGCTAGGGGACCAGGAGCTGAGCAGTTCTTC.